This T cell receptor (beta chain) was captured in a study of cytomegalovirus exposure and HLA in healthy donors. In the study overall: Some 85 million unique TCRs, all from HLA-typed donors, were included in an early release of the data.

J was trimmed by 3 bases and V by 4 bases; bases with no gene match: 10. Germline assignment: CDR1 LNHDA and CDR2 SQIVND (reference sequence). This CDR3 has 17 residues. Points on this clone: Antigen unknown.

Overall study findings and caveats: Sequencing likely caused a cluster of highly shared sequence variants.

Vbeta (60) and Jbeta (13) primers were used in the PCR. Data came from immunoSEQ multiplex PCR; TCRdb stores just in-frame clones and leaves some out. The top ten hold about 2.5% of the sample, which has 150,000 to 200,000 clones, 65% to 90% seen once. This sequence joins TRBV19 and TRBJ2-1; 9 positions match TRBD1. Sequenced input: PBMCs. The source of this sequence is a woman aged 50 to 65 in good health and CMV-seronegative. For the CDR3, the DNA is TGTGCCAGTAGTAAACTCGGACAGGGGCTACTCTACAATGAGCAGTTCTTC. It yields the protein CASSKLGQGLLYNEQFF.